The rows below give T cell receptor beta chains drawn from one sample of a study of shared clonotypes between healthy human individuals. Generated by immunoSEQ multiplex PCR, the TCRdb table keeps only in-frame clones and is missing some. Of about 2.3 million clones detected, 85% to 95% appear once; the ten largest clones hold approximately 0.41%. The sequenced sample consisted of naive CD4+ T cells from PBMCs. These receptors were collected from a man aged 18 to 30 in good health. Some clones in this sample may be carry-over from other donors' samples. CDR3s include the opening cysteine and the closing phenylalanine or tryptophan. A D gene is named only where the DNA matches it firmly. Part of the rows lack a size; the others show once, few, many or a class for expanded clones.

>TRBJ2-1|TRBV5-4|NA|TRBD2|16
TGTGCCAGCAGCACCGGGACTAGCGGAGGGGAGGGTGAGCAGTTCTTC
CASSTGTSGGEGEQFF
>TRBJ2-7|TRBV2|NA|TRBD1|14
TGTGCCAGCAGTGAACAGGGGGCCGTCTACGAGCAGTACTTC
CASSEQGAVYEQYF
>TRBJ2-2|TRBV5-8|NA|TRBD2|16
TGTGCCAGCAGCTCACGGACTAGCGGCAACACCGGGGAGCTGTTTTTT
CASSSRTSGNTGELFF
>TRBJ2-7|TRBV30|NA|TRBD1|15
TGTGCCTGGAGTGTACTAGGGACAGGGGCTCCAGAGCAGTACTTC
CAWSVLGTGAPEQYF
>TRBJ2-2|TRBV29-1|NA|TRBD1|15
TGCAGCGTTGAAAAAGTCCAGGGGGCGACCGGGGAGCTGTTTTTT
CSVEKVQGATGELFF
>TRBJ2-7|TRBV5-6|NA|TRBD2|15
TGTGCCAGCAGCTTGTCGACTAGCGCGGTCGACGAGCAGTACTTC
CASSLSTSAVDEQYF
>TRBJ1-6|TRBV5-6|NA|NA|16
TGTGCCAGCAGCCCCCCAGGTTCCTCCTATAATTCACCCCTCCACTTT
CASSPPGSSYNSPLHF
>TRBJ2-7|TRBV7-2|NA|TRBD1|14
TGTGCCAGCAGCTTAGGGACAGGGAGGTACGAGCAGTACTTC
CASSLGTGRYEQYF
>TRBJ2-2|TRBV5-4|NA|NA|15
TGTGCCAGCGGGGGCGGGGGACAGGACACCGGGGAGCTGTTTTTT
CASGGGGQDTGELFF
>TRBJ2-5|TRBV4-1|once|TRBD2|15
TGCGCCAGCAGCCAAAGCGGGAGGGCCGAGGAGACCCAGTACTTC
CASSQSGRAEETQYF
>TRBJ2-3|TRBV5-1|NA|TRBD2|16
TGCGCCAGCAGCCACTCCGGGACTAGCTTCTCAGATACGCAGTATTTT
CASSHSGTSFSDTQYF
>TRBJ1-2|TRBV2|NA|NA|17
TGTGCCAGCAGATCCAGTGAATCGTCGGTCGGGGTCTATGGCTACACCTTC
CASRSSESSVGVYGYTF
>TRBJ1-2|TRBV5-4|NA|NA|12
TGTGCCAGCAGCTTGTTTCAGGGTGGCTACACCTTC
CASSLFQGGYTF
>TRBJ1-2|TRBV7-6|NA|TRBD1|14
TGTGCCAGCAGCCCCCGGACAGGGACGTATGGCTACACCTTC
CASSPRTGTYGYTF
>TRBJ1-2|TRBV9|NA|NA|14
TGTGCCAGCAGCGTAGCATTGGGGAGGGGTGGCTACACCTTC
CASSVALGRGGYTF
>TRBJ2-1|TRBV5-1|NA|NA|13
TGCGCCAGCAGCAACCTGGAAGACAATGAGCAGTTCTTC
CASSNLEDNEQFF
>TRBJ2-5|TRBV18|few|NA|14
TGTGCCAGCTCACCCGGAGGTGGGGTGGGTTCCCAGTACTTC
CASSPGGGVGSQYF
>TRBJ2-5|TRBV2|NA|NA|13
TGTGCCAGCTGCGGCGGGACCGAAGAGACCCAGTACTTC
CASCGGTEETQYF
>TRBJ1-5|TRBV28|few|TRBD1|15
TGTGCCAGCAGTGGTATCCGGGACAGTATTCAGCCCCAGCATTTT
CASSGIRDSIQPQHF
>TRBJ2-5|TRBV11-3|NA|NA|14
TGTGCCAGCAGCTTAGGCCCGAATCAAGAGACCCAGTACTTC
CASSLGPNQETQYF
>TRBJ2-5|TRBV30|NA|TRBD1|14
TGTGCCTGGAGTGTGACAGGGGGGATAGAGACCCAGTACTTC
CAWSVTGGIETQYF
>TRBJ1-1|TRBV5-5|NA|NA|14
TGTGCCAGCAGCCCGGGAGTCGGGATTACTGAAGCTTTCTTT
CASSPGVGITEAFF
>TRBJ2-1|TRBV19|NA|NA|13
TGTGCCAGTACGCAGGGTTTATCCGATGAGCAGTTCTTC
CASTQGLSDEQFF
>TRBJ2-1|TRBV28|NA|NA|17
TGTGCCAGCAGCACAATCCCGAGACAGGAGATGGGCGATGAGCAGTTCTTC
CASSTIPRQEMGDEQFF
>TRBJ1-3|TRBV7-6|NA|NA|16
TGTGCCAGCAGCCCCTCGGAGCGCTCCTCTGGAAACACCATATATTTT
CASSPSERSSGNTIYF
>TRBJ1-2|TRBV28|NA|TRBD1|14
TGTGCCAGCAGATCCGACAGGGAAGGTTTTGGCTACACCTTC
CASRSDREGFGYTF
>TRBJ2-2|TRBV9|NA|TRBD2|17
TGTGCCAGCAGCTCGTGGACTAGCGGGAGGGGGAGCGGGGAGCTGTTTTTT
CASSSWTSGRGSGELFF
>TRBJ1-2|TRBV2|few|TRBD1|13
TGTGCCAGCAGGGGTAACAGGGGGGATGGCTACACCTTC
CASRGNRGDGYTF
>TRBJ2-3|TRBV6-1|NA|TRBD2|15
TGTGCCAGCGCTAGCGGGAGGGCTAGCACAGATACGCAGTATTTT
CASASGRASTDTQYF
>TRBJ1-2|TRBV29-1|NA|NA|12
TGCAGTGCCGGGGGGGCGCAAGGTGGCTACACCTTC
CSAGGAQGGYTF
>TRBJ2-5|TRBV30|NA|NA|16
TGTGCCTGGATAAGTCGGGGTCGCCGGCCTAAAGAGACCCAGTACTTC
CAWISRGRRPKETQYF
>TRBJ2-2|TRBV10-2|NA|TRBD1|15
TGCGCCAGCAGGTCGGGACAGGTGAACACCGGGGAGCTGTTTTTT
CASRSGQVNTGELFF
>TRBJ2-3|TRBV18|NA|NA|14
TGTGCCAGCTCACCACCGGGTAGGACAGATACGCAGTATTTT
CASSPPGRTDTQYF
>TRBJ2-7|TRBV7-2|once|TRBD1|12
TGTGCCAGCAGCTCGACAGGGTACGAGCAGTACTTC
CASSSTGYEQYF
>TRBJ2-1|TRBV7-3|NA|TRBD2|15
TGTGCCAGCAGCTATACTAGCGCGACCTACAATGAGCAGTTCTTC
CASSYTSATYNEQFF
>TRBJ1-5|TRBV5-1|few|TRBD1|14
TGCGCCAGCAGCTTGGGAGGGGGCGGTCAGCCCCAGCATTTT
CASSLGGGGQPQHF
>TRBJ1-1|TRBV6-5|NA|NA|14
TGTGCCAGCAGCCAGGCGACAGGGAACACTGAAGCTTTCTTT
CASSQATGNTEAFF
>TRBJ1-1|TRBV7-9|NA|NA|14
TGTGCCAGCAGCTTATATGGGGGTAACACTGAAGCTTTCTTT
CASSLYGGNTEAFF
>TRBJ1-4|TRBV5-4|NA|NA|16
TGTGCCAGCAGTTCCTCAAAGAGTACAACTAATGAAAAACTGTTTTTT
CASSSSKSTTNEKLFF